The sequence of this T cell receptor (beta chain) was determined in a study of cytomegalovirus exposure and HLA in healthy donors. Study-wide results and limits: There were under 200 TCR beta chains listed as cytomegalovirus-associated. Fewer N-insertions than the roughly 630-donor mean were reportedly shown by an Asian-associated ancestry cluster in a later analysis.

About this clone: Its antigen is as yet unknown.

The study ran its PCR with 60 Vbeta and 13 Jbeta primers. TCRdb's copy holds only in-frame clones and misses some; the assay was immunoSEQ multiplex PCR. The data hold about 100,000 clones, with more than 70% observed a single time. The sequence was obtained from a young man in good health and CMV-seronegative. Sample: PBMCs.

CDR3 in DNA: TGTGCCAGCAGTTCTCCGGGACGGGGGGCCTACTATGGCTACACCTTC. This encodes CASSSPGRGAYYGYTF. The rearrangement links TRBV27 to TRBJ1-2; TRBD1 might be the D (6 bases). Germline V gives CDR1 MNHEY, CDR2 SMNVEV (reference sequence). The V gene lost 4 bases and the J gene lost 3 bases, with 18 bases spanning the gap. This CDR3 is 16 amino acids long.